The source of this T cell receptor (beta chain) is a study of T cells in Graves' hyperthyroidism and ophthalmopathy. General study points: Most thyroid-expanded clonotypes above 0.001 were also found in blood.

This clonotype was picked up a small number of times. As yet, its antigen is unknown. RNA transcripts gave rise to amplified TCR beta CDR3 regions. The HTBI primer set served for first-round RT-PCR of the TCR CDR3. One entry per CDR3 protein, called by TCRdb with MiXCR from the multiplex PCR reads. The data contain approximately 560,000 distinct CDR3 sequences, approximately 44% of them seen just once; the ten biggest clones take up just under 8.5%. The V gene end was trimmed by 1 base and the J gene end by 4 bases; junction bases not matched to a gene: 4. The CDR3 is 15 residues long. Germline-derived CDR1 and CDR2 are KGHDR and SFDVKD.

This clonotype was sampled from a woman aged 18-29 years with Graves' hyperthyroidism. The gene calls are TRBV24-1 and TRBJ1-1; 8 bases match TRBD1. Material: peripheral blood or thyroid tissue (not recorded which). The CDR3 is CATSDLTGGTTEAFF. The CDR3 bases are TGTGCCACCAGTGATTTAACAGGGGGTACCACTGAAGCTTTCTTT.